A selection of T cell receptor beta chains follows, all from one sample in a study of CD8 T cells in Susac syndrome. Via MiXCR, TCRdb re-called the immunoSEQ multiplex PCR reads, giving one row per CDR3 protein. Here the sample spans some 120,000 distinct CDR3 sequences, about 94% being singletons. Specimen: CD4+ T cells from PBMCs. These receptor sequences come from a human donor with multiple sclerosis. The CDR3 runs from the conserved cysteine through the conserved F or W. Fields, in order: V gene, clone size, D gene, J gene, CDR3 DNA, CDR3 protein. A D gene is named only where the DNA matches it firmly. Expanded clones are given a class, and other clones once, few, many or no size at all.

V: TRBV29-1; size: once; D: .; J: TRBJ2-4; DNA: TGCAGCGTTGGGGCCCCAGACATTCAGTACTTC; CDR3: CSVGAPDIQYF
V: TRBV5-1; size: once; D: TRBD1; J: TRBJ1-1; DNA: TGCGCCAGCAGCCCATGGCAGGGGGGAACTGAAGCTTTCTTT; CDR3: CASSPWQGGTEAFF
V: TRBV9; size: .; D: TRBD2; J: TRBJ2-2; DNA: TGTGCCAGCAGCCCACCGGGACTAGCGCCCACCGGGGAGCTGTTTTTT; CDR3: CASSPPGLAPTGELFF
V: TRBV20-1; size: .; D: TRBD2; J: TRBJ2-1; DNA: TGCAGTGCTGCCGCGACTAGCGGGAGATACAATGAGCAGTTCTTC; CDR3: CSAAATSGRYNEQFF
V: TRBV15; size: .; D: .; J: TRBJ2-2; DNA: TGTGCCACCAGCGGACCACCAGGGCAGTACACCGGGGAGCTGTTTTTT; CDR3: CATSGPPGQYTGELFF
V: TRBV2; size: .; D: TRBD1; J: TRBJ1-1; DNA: TGTGCCAGCAGTGAAACACGGACAGGGGCGAGGAACACTGAAGCTTTCTTT; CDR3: CASSETRTGARNTEAFF
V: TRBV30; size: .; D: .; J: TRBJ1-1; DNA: TGTGCCTGGAGTGGGATGAACACTGAAGCTTTCTTT; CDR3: CAWSGMNTEAFF
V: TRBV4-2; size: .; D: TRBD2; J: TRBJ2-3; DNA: TGTGCCAGCAGCCAAGACGAACTAGCGGGGTTTGGAGATACGCAGTATTTT; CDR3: CASSQDELAGFGDTQYF
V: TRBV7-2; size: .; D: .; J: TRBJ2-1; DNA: TGTGCCAGCAGCCCTGGGGGGAACAATGAGCAGTTCTTC; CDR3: CASSPGGNNEQFF
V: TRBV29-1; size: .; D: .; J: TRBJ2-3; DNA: TGCAGCGTTGAATATTCCAGAGGTACGCAGTATTTT; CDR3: CSVEYSRGTQYF
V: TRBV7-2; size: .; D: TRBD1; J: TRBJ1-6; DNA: TGTGCCAGCAGACCTACAGGGGTGGATAAGACACCCCTCCACTTT; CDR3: CASRPTGVDKTPLHF
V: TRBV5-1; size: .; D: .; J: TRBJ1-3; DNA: TGCGCCAGCAGCTTGGGGACCCGCTCTGGAAACACCATATATTTT; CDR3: CASSLGTRSGNTIYF
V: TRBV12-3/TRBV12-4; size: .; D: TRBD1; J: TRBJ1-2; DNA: TGTGCCAGCAGCCGTCGACAGGGGAGCTATGGCTACACCTTC; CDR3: CASSRRQGSYGYTF
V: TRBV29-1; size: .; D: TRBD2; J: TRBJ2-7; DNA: TGCAGCGCGGGGACTAGGGCCAGGGAGCAGTACTTC; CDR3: CSAGTRAREQYF
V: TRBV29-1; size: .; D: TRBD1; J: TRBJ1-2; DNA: TGCAGCGTGGGGGAGCCGGGACAGGGTGTTGGCTACACCTTC; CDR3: CSVGEPGQGVGYTF
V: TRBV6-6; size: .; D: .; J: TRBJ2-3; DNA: TGTGCCAGCAGTCCCCGCCCCAGCGCCCCCGGGGATACGCAGTATTTT; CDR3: CASSPRPSAPGDTQYF
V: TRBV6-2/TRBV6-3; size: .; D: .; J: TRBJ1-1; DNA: TGTGCCAGCAGTTACTCGCGCGGAGGGGCTTCCACTGAAGCTTTCTTT; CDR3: CASSYSRGGASTEAFF
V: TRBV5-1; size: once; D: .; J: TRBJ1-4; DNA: TGCGCCAGCAGCTCGGCAGTGAATGAAAAACTGTTTTTT; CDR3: CASSSAVNEKLFF
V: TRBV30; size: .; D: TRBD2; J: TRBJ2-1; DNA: TGTGCCTGGAGTAGGGTGGGGGGGAGAATCGATGAGCAGTTCTTC; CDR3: CAWSRVGGRIDEQFF
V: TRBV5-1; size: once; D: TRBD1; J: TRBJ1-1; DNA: TGCGCCAGCAGCCCATCCGGGACAGGGGGTACTGAAGCTTTCTTT; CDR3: CASSPSGTGGTEAFF
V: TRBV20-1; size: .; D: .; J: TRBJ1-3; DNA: TGCAGTGCTTATCCTAGTTCTGAAAACACCATATATTTT; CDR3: CSAYPSSENTIYF
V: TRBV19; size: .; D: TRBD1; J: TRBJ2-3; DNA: TGTGCCAGTAGTATAGCCGGACAGGGGGATACGCAGTATTTT; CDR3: CASSIAGQGDTQYF
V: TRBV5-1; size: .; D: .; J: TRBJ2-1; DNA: TGCGCCAGCAGCTTAGGTCAACAGAGGAATGAGCAGTTCTTC; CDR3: CASSLGQQRNEQFF
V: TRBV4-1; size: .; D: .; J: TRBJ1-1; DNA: TGCGCCAGCAGCCATGATAGGGGGTCGGGCACTGAAGCTTTCTTT; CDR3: CASSHDRGSGTEAFF
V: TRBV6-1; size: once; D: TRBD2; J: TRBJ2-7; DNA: TGTGCCAGCAGGACTAGCGGGGGAACTTACGAGCAGTACTTC; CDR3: CASRTSGGTYEQYF
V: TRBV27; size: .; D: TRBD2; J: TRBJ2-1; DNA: TGTGCCAGCAGCCCTAGCGGGGGAGCCTACAATGAGCAGTTCTTC; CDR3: CASSPSGGAYNEQFF
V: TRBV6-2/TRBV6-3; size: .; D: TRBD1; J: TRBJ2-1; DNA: TGTGCCAGCAGGCGGGACAGGGGACAGCTTTCGAATGAGCAGTTCTTC; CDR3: CASRRDRGQLSNEQFF
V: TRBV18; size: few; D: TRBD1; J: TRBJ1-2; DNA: TGTGCCAGCTCACCGGGACAGGGGTATGGCTACACCTTC; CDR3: CASSPGQGYGYTF
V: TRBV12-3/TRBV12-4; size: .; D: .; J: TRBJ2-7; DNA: TGTGCCAGCAGGCCGGGGGGAGGGGGAATCGAGCAGTACTTC; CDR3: CASRPGGGGIEQYF
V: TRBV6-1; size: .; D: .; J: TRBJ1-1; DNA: TGTGCCAGCAGGGAAGAGGGGAGAGCTTTCTTT; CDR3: CASREEGRAFF